The rows below give T cell receptor beta chains drawn from one sample of a study of beta chain features in type 1 diabetes. Repertoires were generated with immunoSEQ multiplex PCR, while TCRdb's copy carries only in-frame clones and drops some. The sample contains over 200,000 clones, about a tenth of which appear only once. The sequencing input was naive CD4+ T cells from blood. The receptors were sampled from a man aged 25-45 years with type 1 diabetes. CDR3s include the opening cysteine and the closing phenylalanine or tryptophan. The D gene is left open where the match is weak. The size entry is marked missing in some rows and otherwise reads once, few, many or a size class.

few TRBJ2-5 . TRBV7-9 CASSLGFGQLQETQYF TGTGCCAGCAGCTTAGGGTTTGGACAGCTACAAGAGACCCAGTACTTC
. TRBJ2-5 TRBD1 TRBV29-1 CSVVYRGHPKTQYF TGCAGCGTTGTATATAGGGGGCACCCTAAGACCCAGTACTTC
. TRBJ2-2 TRBD1 TRBV10-3 CAISETGTGNTGELFF TGTGCCATCAGTGAGACCGGGACAGGGAACACCGGGGAGCTGTTTTTT
few TRBJ1-5 TRBD1 TRBV4-3 CASSQEQGAQPQHF TGCGCCAGCAGCCAAGAACAGGGGGCTCAGCCCCAGCATTTT
. TRBJ1-2 TRBD1 TRBV11-2 CASIGTGGAGGYTF TGTGCCAGCATCGGGACAGGGGGCGCCGGTGGCTACACCTTC
few TRBJ1-6 TRBD1 TRBV6-5 CASSRDSYNSPLHF TGTGCCAGCAGTAGGGACAGCTATAATTCACCCCTCCACTTT
few TRBJ2-5 TRBD1 TRBV9 CASSVVGQGGETQYF TGTGCCAGCAGCGTAGTAGGACAGGGAGGCGAGACCCAGTACTTC
. TRBJ2-5 . TRBV18 CASSQTDTQETQYF TGTGCCAGCTCACAGACAGATACCCAAGAGACCCAGTACTTC
. TRBJ2-5 TRBD1 TRBV29-1 CSARQGKETQYF TGCAGCGCCAGACAGGGTAAAGAGACCCAGTACTTC
. TRBJ1-5 . TRBV5-1 CASSLDSNSNQPQHF TGCGCCAGCAGCTTGGACAGTAATAGCAATCAGCCCCAGCATTTT
. TRBJ2-3 TRBD1 TRBV7-8 CASSPTGDTQYF TGTGCCAGCAGCCCGACAGGGGATACGCAGTATTTT
. TRBJ1-1 . TRBV7-9 CASSVLQGTGSNTEAFF TGTGCCAGCAGCGTGCTCCAGGGGACGGGGTCGAACACTGAAGCTTTCTTT
. TRBJ1-1 . TRBV11-2 CASSLDRTWSEAFF TGTGCCAGCAGCTTAGATAGAACTTGGAGTGAAGCTTTCTTT
few TRBJ2-7 . TRBV4-1 CASSQSLIPAYEQYF TGCGCCAGCAGCCAAAGCCTAATACCGGCCTACGAGCAGTACTTC
. TRBJ2-1 . TRBV7-9 CASSLQGNEQFF TGTGCCAGCAGCCTTCAGGGCAATGAGCAGTTCTTC
. TRBJ2-1 TRBD1 TRBV6-5 CASSRTGAWDEQFF TGTGCCAGCAGTCGGACAGGGGCGTGGGATGAGCAGTTCTTC
. TRBJ1-2 . TRBV2 CASSDTGNYGYTF TGTGCCAGCAGCGACACAGGAAACTATGGCTACACCTTC
. TRBJ2-7 . TRBV29-1 CSAVDRDYEQYF TGCAGCGCCGTGGACCGGGACTACGAGCAGTACTTC
. TRBJ1-2 TRBD1 TRBV7-6 CASSPGQGTFGYTF TGTGCCAGCTCACCGGGACAGGGGACTTTCGGCTACACCTTC
. TRBJ1-1 . TRBV20-1 CSASMGAEAFF TGCAGTGCTAGTATGGGCGCTGAAGCTTTCTTT
few TRBJ1-2 . TRBV27 CASSSIRAYGYTF TGTGCCAGCAGTTCCATCCGAGCATATGGCTACACCTTC
. TRBJ2-5 TRBD2 TRBV4-2 CASSQGSGNLQETQYF TGTGCCAGCAGCCAAGGCAGCGGGAACCTCCAAGAGACCCAGTACTTC
few TRBJ2-7 TRBD2 TRBV4-2 CASSRGTSGGMSSYEQYF TGTGCCAGCAGCCGAGGGACTAGCGGGGGTATGAGCTCCTACGAGCAGTACTTC
. TRBJ2-3 TRBD1 TRBV28 CASSLGTGADTQYF TGTGCCAGCAGTTTGGGGACAGGGGCAGATACGCAGTATTTT
few TRBJ2-7 . TRBV11-2 CASSARDWSSYEQYF TGTGCCAGCAGCGCCCGGGATTGGAGCTCCTACGAGCAGTACTTC
few TRBJ2-1 TRBD2 TRBV11-2 CASSRRLAGGENNEQFF TGTGCCAGCAGCCGACGACTAGCGGGGGGGGAAAACAATGAGCAGTTCTTC
few TRBJ2-3 TRBD2 TRBV2 CASRIPGLAVTDTQYF TGTGCCAGCAGGATCCCGGGACTAGCGGTTACAGATACGCAGTATTTT
. TRBJ2-7 . TRBV7-2 CASSLAIRGEQYF TGTGCCAGCAGCTTAGCGATCAGGGGCGAGCAGTACTTC
few TRBJ2-3 TRBD2 TRBV25-1 CASSDPRTGGASDTQYF TGTGCCAGCAGTGATCCCAGAACCGGGGGGGCATCAGATACGCAGTATTTT
. TRBJ2-3 . TRBV7-3 CASSLSVSTDTQYF TGTGCCAGCAGCTTATCAGTAAGCACAGATACGCAGTATTTT
few TRBJ2-5 TRBD1 TRBV2 CASSEDRGWETQYF TGTGCCAGCAGTGAAGACAGGGGTTGGGAGACCCAGTACTTC
. TRBJ2-3 TRBD1 TRBV6-5 CASSSGTGRNTQYF TGTGCCAGCAGCTCCGGGACAGGGAGGAATACGCAGTATTTT
. TRBJ2-1 TRBD1 TRBV10-3 CAIRSGQVQSEQFF TGTGCCATCAGATCGGGACAGGTCCAGAGTGAGCAGTTCTTC
few TRBJ2-1 . TRBV28 CASSPPYRDNEQFF TGTGCCAGCAGTCCCCCTTACCGGGACAATGAGCAGTTCTTC
few TRBJ2-5 . TRBV5-1 CASSFRDREKETQYF TGCGCCAGCAGCTTCAGGGATCGGGAGAAGGAGACCCAGTACTTC
few TRBJ2-7 . TRBV5-8 CASSLNYYEQYF TGTGCCAGCAGCCTGAACTACTACGAGCAGTACTTC
. TRBJ1-6 . TRBV5-1 CASSLEVGGPPLHF TGCGCCAGCAGCTTGGAGGTGGGTGGGCCACCCCTCCACTTT
few TRBJ2-3 . TRBV7-2 CASSVGGLRTDTQYF TGTGCCAGCAGCGTCGGGGGATTGCGCACAGATACGCAGTATTTT
few TRBJ2-5 TRBD2 TRBV7-9 CASSARGVGETQYF TGTGCCAGCAGCGCTCGGGGGGTCGGAGAGACCCAGTACTTC
few TRBJ2-6 . TRBV18 CASSPMARDTGANVLTF TGTGCCAGCTCACCAATGGCCAGGGACACTGGGGCCAACGTCCTGACTTTC
few TRBJ1-6 . TRBV7-9 CASSLGDRAGDNSPLHF TGTGCCAGCAGCTTAGGGGACCGTGCAGGGGACAATTCACCCCTCCACTTT
few TRBJ1-5 . TRBV28 CASYEGSQPQHF TGTGCCAGCTACGAGGGCAGCCAGCCCCAGCATTTT
few TRBJ2-1 TRBD2 TRBV7-2 CASSPTGTSGGSNEQFF TGTGCCAGCAGCCCTACCGGGACTAGCGGGGGTTCCAATGAGCAGTTCTTC
. TRBJ1-2 . TRBV7-2 CASSLDRESGYTF TGTGCCAGCAGCTTAGACAGGGAGAGTGGCTACACCTTC
. TRBJ2-1 TRBD2 TRBV30 CAWSAGGRQFF TGTGCCTGGAGTGCGGGGGGGCGGCAGTTCTTC
few TRBJ2-6 TRBD1 TRBV18 CASSPGQGIGANVLTF TGTGCCAGCTCACCGGGACAGGGAATTGGGGCCAACGTCCTGACTTTC